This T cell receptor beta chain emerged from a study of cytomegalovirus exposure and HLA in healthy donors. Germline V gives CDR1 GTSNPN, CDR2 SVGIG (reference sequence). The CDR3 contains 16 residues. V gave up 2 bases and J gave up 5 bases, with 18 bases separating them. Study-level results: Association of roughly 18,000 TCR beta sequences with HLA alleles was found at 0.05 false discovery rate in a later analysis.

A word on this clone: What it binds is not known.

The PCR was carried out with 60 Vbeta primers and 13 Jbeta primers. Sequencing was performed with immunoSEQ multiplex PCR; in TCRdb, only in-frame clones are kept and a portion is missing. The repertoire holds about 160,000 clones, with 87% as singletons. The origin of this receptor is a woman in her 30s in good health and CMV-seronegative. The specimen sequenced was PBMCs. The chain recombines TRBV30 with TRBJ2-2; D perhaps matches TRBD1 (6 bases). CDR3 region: CAWSKTGRGMTGELFF. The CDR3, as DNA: TGTGCCTGGAGTAAAACAGGGCGAGGAATGACCGGGGAGCTGTTTTTT.